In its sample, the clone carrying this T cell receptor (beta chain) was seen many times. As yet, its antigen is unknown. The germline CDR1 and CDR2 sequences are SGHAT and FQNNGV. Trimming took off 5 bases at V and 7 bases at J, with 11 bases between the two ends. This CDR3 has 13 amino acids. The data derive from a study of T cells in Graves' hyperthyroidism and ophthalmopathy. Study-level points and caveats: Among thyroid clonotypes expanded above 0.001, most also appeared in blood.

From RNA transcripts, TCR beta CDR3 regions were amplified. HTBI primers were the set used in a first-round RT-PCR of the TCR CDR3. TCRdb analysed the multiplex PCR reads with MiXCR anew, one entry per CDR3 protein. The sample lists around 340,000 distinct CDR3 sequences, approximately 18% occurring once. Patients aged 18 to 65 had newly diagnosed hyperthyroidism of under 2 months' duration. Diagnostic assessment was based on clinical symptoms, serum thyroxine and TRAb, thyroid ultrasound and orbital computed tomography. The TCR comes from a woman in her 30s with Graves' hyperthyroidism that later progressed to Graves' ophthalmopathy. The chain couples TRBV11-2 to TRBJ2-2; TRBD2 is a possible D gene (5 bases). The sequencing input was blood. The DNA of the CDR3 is TGTGCCAGCAGCCCCGTTGCGGGCGGGGAGCTGTTTTTT. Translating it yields CASSPVAGGELFF.